A selection of T cell receptor beta chains follows, all from one sample in a study of blood T cell repertoires in COVID-19. Data came from immunoSEQ multiplex PCR; TCRdb stores just in-frame clones and leaves some out. Of fewer than 80,000 clones listed, 79% are singletons. Source material: peripheral blood. Receptors originate from an elderly woman with active or convalescent COVID-19. CDR3s include the opening cysteine and the closing phenylalanine or tryptophan. A D gene is named only where the DNA matches it firmly. For some rows the clone size is stated as once, few or many, or as a class when expanded; others skip it.

j_call | v_call | cdr3_length | d_call | clone_size | cdr3_nt | cdr3_aa
TRBJ2-5 | TRBV5-4 | 16 | TRBD2 | few | TGTGCCAGCAGCTTGGTGGCTAGCGGGGGGAAGGAGACCCAGTACTTC | CASSLVASGGKETQYF
TRBJ2-1 | TRBV2 | 15 | TRBD1 | - | TGTGCCAGCAGTTTACAGGGGCTGGTAGTGGATGAGCAGTTCTTC | CASSLQGLVVDEQFF
TRBJ1-2 | TRBV4-3 | 14 | - | - | TGCGCCAGCAGCCAATACGGGGTCGGGGGAAGCTACACCTTC | CASSQYGVGGSYTF
TRBJ2-7 | TRBV5-4 | 12 | - | - | TGTGCCAGCAGCCTTCTAGATGGCGAGCAGTACTTC | CASSLLDGEQYF
TRBJ2-3 | TRBV29-1 | 12 | - | - | TGCAGCTATGCGGCAGGGCCAGATACGCAGTATTTT | CSYAAGPDTQYF
TRBJ2-1 | TRBV7-3 | 15 | TRBD2 | once | TGTGCCAGCAGCCCCCTCGGCGGGAGTGCCAATGAGCAGTTCTTC | CASSPLGGSANEQFF
TRBJ1-2 | TRBV19 | 14 | - | - | TGTGCCAGTAGCTCGACTACCCGTCGGGTTGGCTACACCTTC | CASSSTTRRVGYTF
TRBJ1-2 | TRBV6-5 | 14 | - | - | TGTGCCAGCAGTTACGGGACACAACGCTATGGCTACACCTTC | CASSYGTQRYGYTF
TRBJ1-2 | TRBV25-1 | 12 | - | - | TGTGCCAGCAGTGAGGGGCCATGGGGCTACACCTTC | CASSEGPWGYTF
TRBJ2-1 | TRBV19 | 14 | - | - | TGTGCCAGTAGCTTTGCACGGGGATACAATGAGCAGTTCTTC | CASSFARGYNEQFF
TRBJ2-1 | TRBV7-2 | 15 | TRBD1 | few | TGTGCCAGCACAGCCGGGACAGGGGATTACAATGAGCAGTTCTTC | CASTAGTGDYNEQFF
TRBJ2-7 | TRBV4-2 | 15 | TRBD2 | - | TGTGCCAGCAGCCGGTCGACTAGCGGTTCCTACGAGCAGTACTTC | CASSRSTSGSYEQYF
TRBJ2-1 | TRBV7-2 | 16 | TRBD1 | - | TGTGCCAGCAACTGGGCTCCGGGACAGGGGAACAATGAGCAGTTCTTC | CASNWAPGQGNNEQFF
TRBJ2-5 | TRBV6-1 | 13 | TRBD2 | - | TGTGCCAGCAGTCCGCGGGGGAGAGAGACCCAGTACTTC | CASSPRGRETQYF
TRBJ1-2 | TRBV5-6 | 15 | - | - | TGTGCCAGCAGCTTGGAGAACGTGGGGCGCGACGGCTACACCTTC | CASSLENVGRDGYTF
TRBJ2-1 | TRBV2 | 13 | TRBD1 | - | TGTGCCAGCAGGGGGGACAGTCACAATGAGCAGTTCTTC | CASRGDSHNEQFF
TRBJ1-6 | TRBV6-2/TRBV6-3 | 16 | TRBD1 | - | TGTGCCAGCAGTGACCCGGGACAGGGGAAGTCATCACCCCTCCACTTT | CASSDPGQGKSSPLHF
TRBJ2-1 | TRBV7-8 | 16 | TRBD1 | - | TGTGCCAGCAGCTACAGGGGACAGGGGTTGAACAATGAGCAGTTCTTC | CASSYRGQGLNNEQFF
TRBJ2-1 | TRBV28 | 17 | - | - | TGTGCCAGCAGTTACCATGTGGGAGGGGGCTCCTACAATGAGCAGTTCTTC | CASSYHVGGGSYNEQFF
TRBJ2-7 | TRBV11-2 | 16 | - | - | TGTGCCAGCAGCCACAGGGCCCCGATTGAATCCTACGAGCAGTACTTC | CASSHRAPIESYEQYF
TRBJ1-3 | TRBV7-9 | 18 | - | - | TGTGCCAGCAGCTTCTCCTTCTCGGGGGGGTCAACTGGAAACACCATATATTTT | CASSFSFSGGSTGNTIYF
TRBJ2-7 | TRBV4-3 | 13 | - | - | TGCGCCAGCAGTCGTCAGGTATTGTACGAGCAGTACTTC | CASSRQVLYEQYF
TRBJ1-4 | TRBV5-6 | 16 | - | - | TGTGCCAGCAGCCCCTTAGGCACAGAAGTAGGTGAAAAACTGTTTTTT | CASSPLGTEVGEKLFF
TRBJ2-7 | TRBV5-6 | 15 | - | - | TGTGCCAGCAGCACCGGCGGCCTACAAACCTACGAGCAGTACTTC | CASSTGGLQTYEQYF
TRBJ2-2 | TRBV5-1 | 17 | - | few | TGCGCCAGCAGCTTGGGTCACAGGGACGCGAACACCGGGGAGCTGTTTTTT | CASSLGHRDANTGELFF
TRBJ2-7 | TRBV10-3 | 15 | TRBD1 | - | TGTGCCATCAGTGATACAGGGGGCTTGTCCTACGAGCAGTACTTC | CAISDTGGLSYEQYF
TRBJ2-5 | TRBV7-7 | 16 | TRBD1 | - | TGTGCCAGCAGCCCCCTGCTGGACAGGGGCGAGGAGACCCAGTACTTC | CASSPLLDRGEETQYF
TRBJ2-5 | TRBV7-2 | 19 | TRBD2 | - | TGTGCCAGCAGCGTAAAAGGGACTAGCGGGAGAGGGTTACAAGAGACCCAGTACTTC | CASSVKGTSGRGLQETQYF
TRBJ1-1 | TRBV29-1 | 14 | TRBD1 | - | TGCAGCGTCGGGACAGGGCGGGGGAACACTGAAGCTTTCTTT | CSVGTGRGNTEAFF
TRBJ2-3 | TRBV5-1 | 15 | TRBD2 | - | TGCGCCAGCAGCTGGGGAGGGCTTAGGACAGATACGCAGTATTTT | CASSWGGLRTDTQYF
TRBJ2-2 | TRBV19 | 15 | TRBD2 | - | TGTGCCAGTAGTAGCGGAGCGGGAGTGATCGGGGAGCTGTTTTTT | CASSSGAGVIGELFF
TRBJ2-7 | TRBV5-6 | 13 | - | few | TGTGCCAGCAGCTTGATCTTGTCCTACGAGCAGTACTTC | CASSLILSYEQYF
TRBJ1-1 | TRBV27 | 15 | - | - | TGTGCCAGCAGTTATTTTCGGGGGGTGAACACTGAAGCTTTCTTT | CASSYFRGVNTEAFF
TRBJ2-1 | TRBV7-2 | 14 | TRBD2 | - | TGTGCCAGCAGGCGGGGGGGTCCGAACAATGAGCAGTTCTTC | CASRRGGPNNEQFF
TRBJ1-2 | TRBV19 | 15 | - | - | TGTGCCAGTAGTGCGCGGGGCGCGAGAATCTCGGGCTACACCTTC | CASSARGARISGYTF
TRBJ2-2 | TRBV4-1 | 20 | TRBD2 | - | TGCGCCAGCAGCCAAGGACTAGCGGTTCGCTTTTCCAAGAACACCGGGGAGCTGTTTTTT | CASSQGLAVRFSKNTGELFF
TRBJ2-1 | TRBV2 | 15 | TRBD2 | - | TGTGCCAGCTCTCATGGCGGGGGGGTTCGCAATGAGCAGTTCTTC | CASSHGGGVRNEQFF
TRBJ1-5 | TRBV7-8 | 15 | - | - | TGTGCCAGCAGCTTAGCAGGAGGGATCAATCAGCCCCAGCATTTT | CASSLAGGINQPQHF
TRBJ2-1 | TRBV3-1/TRBV3-2 | 20 | TRBD2 | - | TGTGCCAGCAGCCAACGCCCTACAGCCGGGACTAGCGGGAGCTACAATGAGCAGTTCTTC | CASSQRPTAGTSGSYNEQFF
TRBJ2-7 | TRBV6-2/TRBV6-3 | 15 | - | - | TGTGCCAGCAGTTATCTAGCGCGTAGCTCCTACGAGCAGTACTTC | CASSYLARSSYEQYF
TRBJ1-2 | TRBV19 | 15 | TRBD1 | - | TGTGCCAGTAGTACACCCCAGGGGGGCTCGAATGGCTACACCTTC | CASSTPQGGSNGYTF
TRBJ2-1 | TRBV13 | 13 | - | few | TGTGCCAGCAGCCGGGGGATTGGCAATGAGCAGTTCTTC | CASSRGIGNEQFF
TRBJ2-1 | TRBV28 | 15 | TRBD2 | - | TGTGCCAGCAGTTCCCTAGCGGGAGGGCCAAATGAGCAGTTCTTC | CASSSLAGGPNEQFF
TRBJ2-5 | TRBV12-3/TRBV12-4 | 13 | - | - | TGTGCCAGCAGTCGGACTACCCAAGAGACCCAGTACTTC | CASSRTTQETQYF
TRBJ2-7 | TRBV28 | 13 | TRBD1 | - | TGTGCCAGCAACACAGGGGTACCCTACGAGCAGTACTTC | CASNTGVPYEQYF
TRBJ2-7 | TRBV7-2 | 14 | TRBD2 | - | TGTGCCAGCAGCTCTAGCGGGGGCTTCTACGAGCAGTACTTC | CASSSSGGFYEQYF
TRBJ2-2 | TRBV4-3 | 16 | TRBD1 | once | TGCGCCAGCAGCCAAATACGACAGGGGTTTGTCGGGGAGCTGTTTTTT | CASSQIRQGFVGELFF
TRBJ1-2 | TRBV11-2 | 15 | - | - | TGTGCCAGCAGCTTAGGGGGGCAGGTCGGCTATGGCTACACCTTC | CASSLGGQVGYGYTF
TRBJ2-1 | TRBV19 | 14 | - | once | TGTGCCAGTAGTCCAGGGTCCTCCTACAATGAGCAGTTCTTC | CASSPGSSYNEQFF
TRBJ1-1 | TRBV19 | 17 | TRBD1 | - | TGTGCCAGTAGTTTTACTTCGGGGAACAGGGGGAACACTGAAGCTTTCTTT | CASSFTSGNRGNTEAFF
TRBJ2-1 | TRBV19 | 15 | TRBD2 | once | TGTGCCAGTAGCTGGGCGGGAGGGCCGATCAATGAGCAGTTCTTC | CASSWAGGPINEQFF
TRBJ1-3 | TRBV19 | 15 | - | few | TGTGCCAGTAGTTCTTGGGCCTCCCGAAGAAACACCATATATTTT | CASSSWASRRNTIYF
TRBJ2-2 | TRBV11-2 | 15 | - | - | TGTGCCAGCAGCTTTGGGGGCGCGAACACCGGGGAGCTGTTTTTT | CASSFGGANTGELFF
TRBJ2-3 | TRBV15 | 15 | TRBD1 | - | TGTGCCACCAGCAGAGACAGGGGGAAAACAGATACGCAGTATTTT | CATSRDRGKTDTQYF
TRBJ2-4 | TRBV13 | 15 | - | - | TGTGCCAGCAGCTTGGCAGGGGTAGCCAAAAACATTCAGTACTTC | CASSLAGVAKNIQYF
TRBJ2-1 | TRBV4-1 | 13 | - | - | TGCGCCAGCAGCCAATCAGCGGTCAATGAGCAGTTCTTC | CASSQSAVNEQFF
TRBJ2-1 | TRBV18 | 16 | - | - | TGTGCCAGCTCACCACCGCTAACGGGAGAGGCCAATGAGCAGTTCTTC | CASSPPLTGEANEQFF
TRBJ2-3 | TRBV7-9 | 16 | - | - | TGTGCCAGCAGCCCTCATTCAGGGTACGGCACAGATACGCAGTATTTT | CASSPHSGYGTDTQYF
TRBJ2-2 | TRBV6-6 | 15 | - | few | TGTGCCAGCACGGGACTCATCGCGAACACCGGGGAGCTGTTTTTT | CASTGLIANTGELFF